This note documents a single TCR beta chain sequence. TCRdb's table, derived via immunoSEQ multiplex PCR, lists solely in-frame clones and lacks some. The sample shows some 1 million clones, 75% of them seen only once. The entry originates in a study of shared clonotypes between healthy human individuals. In the study overall: A donor's plate count was three for CD4 naive and three for CD4 memory; CD8 naive had two and CD8 memory one.

CDR3 length: 14 amino acids. The V end lost 8 bases, the J end lost 2 bases, and 12 bases lay between the germline ends. Germline V gene data show CDR1 as ENHRY and CDR2 as SYGVKD. This receptor was obtained from a man between 18 and 29 years old in good health. Sequenced sample: memory CD4+ T cells sorted from blood. Noted subset: CD45RA-negative fraction. The chain uses TRBV10-3 and TRBJ2-2; the D gene could be TRBD1 or TRBD2 (5 bases each). The CDR3 spells CAIAGTLNTGELFF. As DNA, the CDR3 is TGTGCCATCGCCGGGACCCTTAACACCGGGGAGCTGTTTTTT.